Below, 12 T cell receptor beta chains from the same sample are listed, as sequenced in a study of blood T cell repertoires in COVID-19. The table came from immunoSEQ multiplex PCR; TCRdb's copy has only in-frame clones and leaves some out. The sample carries approximately 99,000 clones, about 88% recorded once. The sequenced sample consisted of peripheral blood. These receptors were obtained from a human donor in a cohort sampled during active COVID-19.

The chain has TRBV6-6 and TRBJ1-3; the match to TRBD1 covers 7 bases. Germline V gives CDR1 MNHNY, CDR2 SVGAGI (reference sequence). V trimming: 2 bases; J trimming: 3 bases; junction bases outside the gene matches: 7. The CDR3 is 16 amino acids. The CDR3 bases are TGTGCCAGCAGTTACCTCACAGGGGCTCGTGGAAACACCATATATTTT. As protein: CASSYLTGARGNTIYF.

The V gene is TRBV9, the J gene TRBJ2-3; tentative D call: TRBD2 (6 bases). V lost 0 bases to trimming and J lost 2 bases, with 13 bases between them. The germline V gene encodes CDR1 SGDLS and CDR2 YYNGEE. This CDR3 is 16 amino acids long. The CDR3 nucleotides read TGTGCCAGCAGCGTAGGGGGAGCGGGCCCCACAGATACGCAGTATTTT. Translating it yields CASSVGGAGPTDTQYF. Full variable domain (outside the CDR3, taken from reference TRBV9 and TRBJ2-3): DSGVTQTPKHLITATGQRVTLRCSPRSGDLSVYWYQQSLDQGLQFLIQYYNGEERAKGNILERFSAQQFPDLHSELNLSSLELGDSALYFCASSVGGAGPTDTQYFGPGTRLTVL.

This clone came up once. The chain links TRBV6-5 to TRBJ2-7; D is uncertain. CDR3 length equals 13 residues. Trimming pared 5 bases from V and 0 bases from J, leaving 8 bases between. Germline CDR1 reads MNHEY; CDR2 reads SVGAGI. For the CDR3, the DNA is TGTGCCAGCAGTCCTACAGTCTCCTACGAGCAGTACTTC. This codes for CASSPTVSYEQYF.

The CDR3 is CASSYSRWGDQPQHF. The CDR3, as DNA: TGTGCCAGCAGTTACTCGAGGTGGGGGGATCAGCCCCAGCATTTT. The V and J genes are TRBV6-5 and TRBJ1-5, with a weak D call TRBD1 (5 bases). The CDR3 consists of 15 residues. V was cut by 0 bases and J by 5 bases, with 11 bases left in between. Germline V lookup: CDR1 MNHEY, CDR2 SVGAGI.

V gene TRBV9 combines with J gene TRBJ2-1; D is perhaps TRBD1 (6 bases). The V end lost 0 bases, the J end lost 5 bases, and 15 bases lay between the germline ends. The germline CDR1 and CDR2 sequences are SGDLS and YYNGEE. The CDR3 has 16 amino acids. In nucleotides, the CDR3 is TGTGCCAGCAGCGTAGTTCTGGGGGCACAAAACAATGAGCAGTTCTTC. Translating gives CASSVVLGAQNNEQFF.

This chain uses TRBV28 with TRBJ2-1, with D tentatively TRBD1 (6 bases). The CDR3 is 16 residues long. V was pared by 4 bases and J by 4 bases, with 17 bases between. The germline V gene encodes CDR1 MDHEN and CDR2 SYDVKM. The CDR3 sequence is CASSSSAGAKYNEQFF. DNA for the CDR3: TGTGCCAGCAGTTCATCGGCAGGGGCGAAATACAATGAGCAGTTCTTC.

Note on this clone: Relative to the germline gene, one junction end is altered; a read error may explain this. The V gene is TRBV13, the J gene TRBJ1-2; 8 positions agree with TRBD1. CDR1 is PRHDT, CDR2 FYEKMQ, per germline (reference sequence). This CDR3 contains 12 residues. CDR3 region: CASSLGAGGAHF. The DNA of the CDR3 is TGTGCCAGCAGCTTAGGGGCAGGGGGCGCCCACTTC.

The chain couples TRBV18 to TRBJ1-4, with 8 positions matching TRBD1. Germline trimming cut 3 bases from V and 7 bases from J; bases unmatched to any gene: 4. CDR3 length: 14 amino acids. The germline CDR1 and CDR2 sequences are KGHSH and LQKENI. The CDR3 coding sequence is TGTGCCAGCTCACCGGGACAGGTTCCTGAAAAACTGTTTTTT. Translation gives CASSPGQVPEKLFF. The complete variable domain, with remaining parts taken from reference TRBV18 and TRBJ1-4, reads NAGVMQNPRHLVRRRGQEARLRCSPMKGHSHVYWYRQLPEEGLKFMVYLQKENIIDESGMPKERFSAEFPKEGPSILRIQQVVRGDSAAYFCASSPGQVPEKLFFGSGTQLSVL.

V and J are TRBV19 and TRBJ2-7, with 7 bases that match TRBD2. The CDR3 is 15 amino acids. V trimming: 6 bases; J trimming: 2 bases; junction bases outside the gene matches: 10. Germline V gene lookup returns CDR1 LNHDA and CDR2 SQIVND (reference sequence). The CDR3 DNA is TGTGCCAGTAGGGGAGCGCCTAGCGGAACCTACGAGCAGTACTTC. Amino acids: CASRGAPSGTYEQYF.

The chain links TRBV5-6 to TRBJ2-3; 8 nucleotides line up with TRBD2. CDR3 size: 15 residues. With V trimmed by 4 bases and J by 0 bases, 4 bases remained unmatched. CDR1 is SGHDT and CDR2 is YYEEEE in the germline V gene. This CDR3 is CASSPGLVSTDTQYF. Here the CDR3 DNA reads TGTGCCAGCAGCCCGGGACTAGTAAGCACAGATACGCAGTATTTT.

The V gene is TRBV6-2 or TRBV6-3, the J gene TRBJ1-3; TRBD1 is a possible D gene (6 bases). Germline lookup yields CDR1 MNHEY and CDR2 SVGEGT. V shed 10 bases and J shed 0 bases, with 16 bases lying between them. The CDR3 consists of 15 residues. CDR3 bases: TGTGCCACCCGCCCGGGACACCTCTCTGGAAACACCATATATTTT. Translating it yields CATRPGHLSGNTIYF.

The genes are TRBV7-9 and TRBJ1-6, with D maybe TRBD1 (5 bases). This CDR3 is 14 amino acids long. V was shortened by 1 base and J by 11 bases, with 12 bases between the two germline ends. CDR1 is SEHNR and CDR2 is FQNEAQ in the germline V gene (reference sequence). CDR3 nucleotide sequence: TGTGCCAGCAGCTTAGGGGGGGGTATGGCACCCCTCCACTTT. This sequence encodes CASSLGGGMAPLHF.